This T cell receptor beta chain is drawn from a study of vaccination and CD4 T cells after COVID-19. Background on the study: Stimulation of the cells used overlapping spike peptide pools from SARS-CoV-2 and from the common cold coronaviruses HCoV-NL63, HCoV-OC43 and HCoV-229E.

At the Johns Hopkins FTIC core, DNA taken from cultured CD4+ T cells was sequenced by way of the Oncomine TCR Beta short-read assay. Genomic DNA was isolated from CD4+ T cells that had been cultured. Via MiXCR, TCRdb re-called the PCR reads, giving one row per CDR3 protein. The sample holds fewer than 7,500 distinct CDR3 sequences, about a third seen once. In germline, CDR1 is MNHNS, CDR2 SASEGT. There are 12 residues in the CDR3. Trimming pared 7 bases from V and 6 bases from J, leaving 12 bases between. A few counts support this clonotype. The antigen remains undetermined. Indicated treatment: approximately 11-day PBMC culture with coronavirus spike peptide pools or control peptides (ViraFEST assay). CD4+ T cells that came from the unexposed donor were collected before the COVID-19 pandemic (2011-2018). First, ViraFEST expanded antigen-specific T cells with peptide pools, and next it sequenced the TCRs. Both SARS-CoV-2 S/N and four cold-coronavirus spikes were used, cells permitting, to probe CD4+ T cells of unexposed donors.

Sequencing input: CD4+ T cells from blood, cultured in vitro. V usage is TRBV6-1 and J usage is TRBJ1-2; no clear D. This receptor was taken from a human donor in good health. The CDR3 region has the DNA TGTGCCAGCAAAGCGGGGAGGGATGGCTACACCTTC. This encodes CASKAGRDGYTF.